These T cell receptor beta chains were read from a single sample in a study of CD8+CD57+ T cells in acquired aplastic anemia. One entry per CDR3 protein results from TCRdb running MiXCR on the reads. The sample holds more than 250,000 distinct CDR3 sequences, about 56% seen once. Input material: sorted CD4+, CD8+, or CD8+CD57+ T cells (not recorded which) from PBMCs. These receptor sequences come from a human donor with severe aplastic anemia or a healthy control (not recorded which). CDR3s include the opening cysteine and the closing phenylalanine or tryptophan.

TRBJ2-3 TRBV24-1 CATSDAAGADTQYF
TRBJ2-7 TRBV7-2 CASSLGTGTGLSEQYF
TRBJ1-1 TRBV10-3 CAISVTGNTEAFF
TRBJ1-2 TRBV10-3 CAISESEGTNYGYTF
TRBJ2-7 TRBV2 CASGGLVASGDKTYEQYF
TRBJ2-7 TRBV12-5 CASGAGLAGGYEQYF
TRBJ1-1 TRBV5-5 CASSGTDRSMNTEAFF
TRBJ1-2 TRBV19 CASSMVGNYGYTF
TRBJ2-2 TRBV12-3/TRBV12-4 CASSRDRSNTGELFF
TRBJ2-5 TRBV7-9 CASSFEGAGETQYF
TRBJ2-7 TRBV7-3 CASSHARQRKSLEQYF
TRBJ2-7 TRBV20-1 CSARGGGPSSYEQYF
TRBJ2-7 TRBV2 CASSPDRVEQYF
TRBJ2-7 TRBV7-2 CASSLGLAGGRSSYEQYF
TRBJ1-2 TRBV7-2 CASSLGQFFRGYTF
TRBJ1-2 TRBV19 CASSFTRDRGYGYTF
TRBJ2-5 TRBV27 CATRTMVTQYF
TRBJ2-1 TRBV5-6 CASSLYKGLMSWNEQFF
TRBJ2-1 TRBV11-3 CASSPGPNQLSEQFF
TRBJ2-4 TRBV15 CATSSVGNIQYF
TRBJ2-3 TRBV10-3 CAISETSFTQYF
TRBJ1-4 TRBV2 CASSERTTNEKLFF
TRBJ2-2 TRBV6-5 CASSALAGSYTGELFF
TRBJ1-2 TRBV9 CASSVMAAPNYGYTF
TRBJ2-3 TRBV7-8 CASSSVGGEGTQYF
TRBJ2-3 TRBV20-1 CSAPRGRGDTQYF
TRBJ1-1 TRBV20-1 CSALRQGGAFF
TRBJ1-1 TRBV6-6 CASQTDRGAEAFF
TRBJ2-3 TRBV20-1 CSARTSGGTDTQYF
TRBJ1-1 TRBV29-1 CSVAVGRDTEAFF
TRBJ1-5 TRBV29-1 CSVGTDSNQPQHF
TRBJ2-7 TRBV29-1 CSVETGPYEQYF
TRBJ1-1 TRBV7-9 CASRVSGTGAFF
TRBJ1-1 TRBV5-1 CASSFHRGTEAFF
TRBJ1-2 TRBV29-1 CSVGLNYGYTF
TRBJ1-1 TRBV6-6 CASTVGSTGGAGTEAFF
TRBJ1-6 TRBV2 CASSEADALSSYNSPLHF